The 28 T cell receptor beta chains in this list originate from one sample, sequenced in a study of cytomegalovirus exposure and HLA in healthy donors. The PCR had 60 Vbeta and 13 Jbeta primers. Profiled with immunoSEQ multiplex PCR; TCRdb holds only in-frame clones, not every one. This repertoire shows approximately 150,000 clones, more than 60% found once; its top ten account for more than 6%. Sequencing was carried out using PBMCs. Receptors originate from a woman in her thirties or forties in good health and CMV-seropositive.

The V call is TRBV5-1, the J call TRBJ1-2; 7 bases are shared with TRBD1. Germline V gene lookup returns CDR1 SGHRS and CDR2 YFSETQ. This CDR3 comprises 13 residues. J gave up 7 bases and V 3 bases, and 6 bases lay outside the gene matches. DNA of the CDR3: TGCGCCAGCAGCTACGGACAGGTGGCTGGCTACACCTTC. Protein sequence: CASSYGQVAGYTF.

This clone was picked up one time. The DNA of the CDR3 is TGCAGCGTAAGGGAGGGAGGCTCTGGAAACACCATATATTTT. It translates to CSVREGGSGNTIYF. The genes are TRBV29-1 and TRBJ1-3; no clear D gene. Germline V gene lookup returns CDR1 SQVTM and CDR2 ANQGSEA. Trimming pared 6 bases from V and 0 bases from J, leaving 12 bases between. This CDR3 has 14 residues. The full variable domain, in which reference TRBV29-1 and TRBJ1-3 provide the parts outside the CDR3, is SAVISQKPSRDICQRGTSLTIQCQVDSQVTMMFWYRQQPGQSLTLIATANQGSEATYESGFVIDKFPISRPNLTFSTLTVSNMSPEDSSIYLCSVREGGSGNTIYFGEGSWLTVV.

The chain joins TRBV12-5 to TRBJ1-5; TRBD1 matches at 7 bases. This CDR3 comprises 16 residues. CDR1 and CDR2 from the germline V gene are LGHNT and FRNRAP. Trimming took 5 bases from V and 0 from J; bases not matched to a gene: 7. CDR3 region: CASGTGTVNSNQPQHF. CDR3 nucleotide sequence: TGTGCTAGTGGTACGGGGACAGTCAATAGCAATCAGCCCCAGCATTTT. Together with reference TRBV12-5 and TRBJ1-5, the CDR3 gives the full variable domain: DARVTQTPRHKVTEMGQEVTMRCQPILGHNTVFWYRQTMMQGLELLAYFRNRAPLDDSGMPKDRFSAEMPDATLATLKIQPSEPRDSAVYFCASGTGTVNSNQPQHFGDGTRLSIL.

This sequence joins TRBV19 and TRBJ1-1; maybe TRBD1 (5 bases). The germline V gene encodes CDR1 LNHDA and CDR2 SQIVND (reference sequence). This CDR3 is 14 amino acids long. Between the trimmed V and J ends, which lost 9 bases and 3 bases, there was a span of 17 bases. The CDR3 protein is CASRRRAGDTEAFF. The CDR3 DNA sequence: TGTGCCAGCCGACGAAGGGCGGGGGACACTGAAGCTTTCTTT.

The gene calls are TRBV19 and TRBJ1-1; weak D call: TRBD1 (5 bases). The CDR3 sequence is 15 residues long. The V end lost 3 bases, the J end lost 3 bases, and 14 bases lay between the germline ends. The V gene's germline CDR1 is LNHDA and CDR2 SQIVND (reference sequence). The CDR3 coding sequence is TGTGCCAGTAGTATTCAGTCGGGGGGGGACACTGAAGCTTTCTTT. Residues: CASSIQSGGDTEAFF.

This clone appeared once. This sequence joins TRBV7-2 and TRBJ2-3; 8 positions agree with TRBD2. The CDR3 is 15 residues long. V was pared by 5 bases and J by 2 bases, with 6 bases of the junction left unmatched. Germline V gene lookup returns CDR1 SGHTA and CDR2 FQGNSA. The CDR3 DNA is TGTGCCAGCAGCGAACCGGGACTAGTCACAGATACGCAGTATTTT. This encodes CASSEPGLVTDTQYF.

The chain has TRBV9 and TRBJ2-7; 9 nucleotides line up with TRBD1. Trimming at V came to 3 bases and at J to 4 bases, leaving 5 bases not matched to a gene. Germline V gene data show CDR1 as SGDLS and CDR2 as YYNGEE. This CDR3 is 14 amino acids long. CDR3 sequence: CASSEYDRGYEQYF. CDR3 DNA sequence: TGTGCCAGCAGCGAATACGACAGGGGGTACGAGCAGTACTTC.

CDR3 region: CASSPIRTGIETGELFF. Here the CDR3 DNA reads TGTGCCAGCAGCCCGATCCGGACAGGGATTGAAACCGGGGAGCTGTTTTTT. The chain combines TRBV28 with TRBJ2-2; 8 bases line up with TRBD1. This CDR3 is 17 amino acids long. CDR1 and CDR2 from the germline V gene are MDHEN and SYDVKM. Trimming took 6 bases from V and 5 from J; bases not matched to a gene: 14.

CDR3 sequence reads: CASIGSSAVNEQFF. As DNA, the CDR3 is TGTGCCAGCATAGGTAGCTCGGCGGTCAATGAGCAGTTCTTC. This chain connects TRBV7-9 to TRBJ2-1; no reliable D call. The germline V and J ends were trimmed by 7 bases and 6 bases, with 16 bases remaining between them. This CDR3 comprises 14 residues. Germline V gene data show CDR1 as SEHNR and CDR2 as FQNEAQ (reference sequence). The variable domain in full, completed from reference TRBV7-9 and TRBJ2-1, reads DTGVSQNPRHKITKRGQNVTFRCDPISEHNRLYWYRQTLGQGPEFLTYFQNEAQLEKSRLLSDRFSAERPKGSFSTLEIQRTEQGDSAMYLCASIGSSAVNEQFFGPGTRLTVL.

This clone has more than one count but fewer than ten. The chain uses TRBV4-2 and TRBJ2-1, with 8 positions matching TRBD2. The CDR3 spans 17 residues. V dropped 1 base and J dropped 7; count of bases not matched to a gene: 12. CDR1 LGHNA and CDR2 YNFKEQ come from the germline V gene. The CDR3 loop reads CASSQAPGTSGGNEQFF. DNA of the CDR3: TGTGCCAGCAGCCAAGCCCCCGGGACTAGTGGGGGGAATGAGCAGTTCTTC.

The chain is built from TRBV20-1 and TRBJ1-3; D remains ambiguous. Germline CDR1 DFQATT, CDR2 SNEGSKA (reference sequence). CDR3 size: 11 residues. The V gene lost 6 bases and the J gene lost 7 bases, with 10 bases spanning the gap. The CDR3: CSAPDFNTIYF. CDR3 sequence (DNA): TGCAGTGCCCCGGACTTTAACACCATATATTTT.

This clone was detected once. The junction and the germline gene differ at one end; a read error may be behind it. CDR3: CASSEAWQIFPKNSQYF. The CDR3 nucleotides read TGTGCCAGCAGTGAAGCGTGGCAGATATTTCCCAAAAACAGTCAGTACTTC. The V gene is TRBV6-1, the J gene TRBJ2-4; no reliable D call. The germline V gene has CDR1 MNHNS and CDR2 SASEGT. There are 17 residues in the CDR3.

The chain links TRBV28 to TRBJ1-3; D remains unclear. The V gene's germline CDR1 is MDHEN and CDR2 SYDVKM. CDR3 size: 15 residues. Deletions cut 3 bases from V and 5 bases from J, with 14 bases between. The CDR3 sequence: CASSLFRVSRNTIYF. The DNA for the CDR3 is TGTGCCAGCAGTTTGTTCCGGGTTTCTCGAAACACCATATATTTT.

CDR3 region: CASSQEVMDLSFGYTF. CDR3 sequence (DNA): TGCGCCAGCAGCCAAGAGGTAATGGACTTGAGCTTTGGCTACACCTTC. The chain has TRBV4-3 and TRBJ1-2; no definite D call. Trimming pared 0 bases from V and 7 bases from J, leaving 18 bases between. The CDR3 extends over 16 amino acids. The germline V gene encodes CDR1 LGHNA and CDR2 YSLEER.

The genes are TRBV11-2 and TRBJ1-6, with D possibly matching TRBD1 (5 bases). The CDR3 covers 14 residues. Germline V gene lookup returns CDR1 SGHAT and CDR2 FQNNGV. V lost 5 bases and J 12 bases, leaving 17 bases between the germline ends. The CDR3 protein is CASSQNPGLRPLHF. CDR3 bases: TGTGCCAGCAGCCAAAACCCAGGGCTTCGACCCCTCCACTTT.

The chain links TRBV7-2 to TRBJ2-3, with 9 bases that match TRBD2. V lost 1 base and J lost 2; bases outside the gene matches: 7. This CDR3 has 17 amino acids. Germline-derived CDR1 and CDR2 are SGHTA and FQGNSA. This CDR3 reads CASSLVGLAGNTDTQYF. The CDR3 DNA follows: TGTGCCAGCAGCTTAGTAGGTCTAGCGGGGAACACAGATACGCAGTATTTT.

The chain uses TRBV14 and TRBJ1-1; D gene uncertain. V was cut by 0 bases and J by 0 bases, with 5 bases left in between. This CDR3 has 14 residues. From germline, CDR1 is SGHDN and CDR2 FVKESK. CDR3 amino acids: CASSQDQVNTEAFF. The CDR3, as DNA: TGTGCCAGCAGCCAAGATCAGGTGAACACTGAAGCTTTCTTT.

This CDR3 is CASSSTTGRRNTEAFF. The CDR3 coding sequence is TGTGCCAGTAGTTCCACGACAGGGCGCCGGAACACTGAAGCTTTCTTT. The chain joins TRBV19 to TRBJ1-1; TRBD1 matches at 7 bases. The germline V gene encodes CDR1 LNHDA and CDR2 SQIVND (reference sequence). The CDR3 runs to 16 residues. J was trimmed by 1 base and V by 5 bases; bases with no gene match: 10. The complete variable domain, with remaining parts taken from reference TRBV19 and TRBJ1-1, reads DGGITQSPKYLFRKEGQNVTLSCEQNLNHDAMYWYRQDPGQGLRLIYYSQIVNDFQKGDIAEGYSVSREKKESFPLTVTSAQKNPTAFYLCASSSTTGRRNTEAFFGQGTRLTVV.

The rearrangement links TRBV28 to TRBJ2-3, with TRBD1 matching 7 bases. Germline-derived CDR1 and CDR2 are MDHEN and SYDVKM. Losses at the gene ends were 6 bases for V and 2 bases for J; bases not matched to a gene: 2. The CDR3 loop spans 13 amino acids. CDR3: CASRGQNTDTQYF. CDR3 sequence (DNA): TGTGCCAGCAGGGGACAGAACACAGATACGCAGTATTTT.

In regard to this clone: The germline gene is not matched at one end of the junction; a read error may be the cause. The chain recombines TRBV7-7 with TRBJ2-1; 10 nucleotides align to TRBD2. The CDR3 covers 18 residues. The germline CDR1 and CDR2 sequences are SSHAT and FNYEAQ (reference sequence). The CDR3: CASSLALSGGDLLYEQFF. DNA of the CDR3: TGTGCTAGCAGCTTAGCGCTCAGCGGGGGGGACCTACTTTATGAGCAGTTCTTC. Full variable domain (rest looked up from reference TRBV7-7 and TRBJ2-1): GAGVSQSPRYKVTKRGQDVTLRCDPISSHATLYWYQQALGQGPEFLTYFNYEAQPDKSGLPSDRFSAERPEGSISTLTIQRTEQRDSAMYRCASSLALSGGDLLYEQFFGPGTRLTVL.

V and J are TRBV30 and TRBJ2-5, with D unclear. The V gene lost 1 base and the J gene lost 0 bases, with 21 bases spanning the gap. The germline CDR1 and CDR2 sequences are GTSNPN and SVGIG (reference sequence). There are 18 residues in the CDR3. CDR3 nucleotide sequence: TGTGCCTGGAGTGGATATAAGTCAGGCGCCCGGTACCAAGAGACCCAGTACTTC. Its protein is CAWSGYKSGARYQETQYF.

The gene calls are TRBV18 and TRBJ1-1; 10 bases map to TRBD1. Germline V gene lookup returns CDR1 KGHSH and CDR2 LQKENI. The CDR3 is 15 amino acids. V lost 3 bases, J lost 4 bases, and 5 bases stayed unmatched. As DNA, the CDR3 is TGTGCCAGCTCACCGCGGGACAGGGGAGGCACTGAAGCTTTCTTT. This sequence encodes CASSPRDRGGTEAFF.

The chain couples TRBV6-1 to TRBJ1-5; maybe TRBD1 (6 bases). Trimming pared 6 bases from V and 4 bases from J, leaving 7 bases between. In germline, CDR1 is MNHNS, CDR2 SASEGT. The CDR3 extends over 12 amino acids. The chain's CDR3 is CASRQGNQPQHF. CDR3 nucleotide sequence: TGTGCCAGCAGACAGGGAAATCAGCCCCAGCATTTT.

The chain couples TRBV9 to TRBJ1-1, with 8 bases lining up with TRBD1. The CDR3 is made up of 16 amino acids. Losses at the gene ends were 3 bases for V and 4 bases for J; bases not matched to a gene: 11. Germline CDR1 is SGDLS and CDR2 is YYNGEE. The CDR3 nucleotides read TGTGCCAGCAGCGACAGTGGCAGGGGGCACATCACTGAAGCTTTCTTT. Translation gives CASSDSGRGHITEAFF.

This clone was counted only a few times. The V gene is TRBV7-8, the J gene TRBJ1-5; D is perhaps TRBD1 (6 bases). The germline V gene has CDR1 SGHVS and CDR2 FQNEAQ. The CDR3 spans 15 residues. The V gene lost 5 bases and the J gene lost 7 bases, with 18 bases spanning the gap. Written as DNA, the CDR3 is TGTGCCAGCAGCGCGAGTCAGGGGTTAGGCCAGCCCCAGCATTTT. It codes for CASSASQGLGQPQHF. Full variable domain (missing parts from reference TRBV7-8 and TRBJ1-5): GAGVSQSPRYKVAKRGQDVALRCDPISGHVSLFWYQQALGQGPEFLTYFQNEAQLDKSGLPSDRFFAERPEGSVSTLKIQRTQQEDSAVYLCASSASQGLGQPQHFGDGTRLSIL.

In regard to this clone: The junction differs from germline at one of its ends, possibly a read error. V usage is TRBV29-1 and J usage is TRBJ2-1, with TRBD1 as a possible D gene (5 bases). This CDR3 region has 14 residues. CDR1 and CDR2 from the germline V gene are SQVTM and ANQGSEA. CDR3 nucleotides: TGCGGCGTTGATAGGGGTGGGGTTTACAATGAGCAGTTCTTC. As protein: CGVDRGGVYNEQFF.

This chain uses TRBV28 with TRBJ1-2; D might be TRBD1 (5 bases). There are 13 residues in the CDR3. Germline CDR1 MDHEN, CDR2 SYDVKM. V gave up 8 bases and J gave up 2 bases, with 12 bases separating them. The CDR3: CASGGGLNYGYTF. The CDR3 coding sequence is TGTGCCAGCGGCGGGGGATTGAACTATGGCTACACCTTC.

This clone was seen only a few times. The chain is built from TRBV5-1 and TRBJ2-5, with 7 bases fitting TRBD2. The germline V gene has CDR1 SGHRS and CDR2 YFSETQ. CDR3 length equals 15 residues. After removal of 0 bases from V and 6 bases from J, the junction contained 8 bases not matched to a gene. The DNA for the CDR3 is TGCGCCAGCAGCTTGGGGCACGGGGGGTCAAAGACCCAGTACTTC. This translates into CASSLGHGGSKTQYF.